This T cell receptor beta chain was retrieved from a study of response to subunit inactivated influenza vaccine. Whole-study results and caveats: The authors suggested that every seasonal influenza vaccination recruits few new T cells.

This clonotype showed up many times. The antigen remains unidentified. With 5 bases removed from V and 2 bases from J, the gap between germline ends came to 15 bases. CDR1 is DFQATT, CDR2 SNEGSKA, per germline (reference sequence). CDR3 length: 14 amino acids. TCRdb called the RT-PCR reads again in MiXCR, with one record for every CDR3 protein. The data show approximately 500,000 distinct CDR3 sequences, around 15% seen once. The sequenced sample was PBMCs from blood, obtained about 11 days after vaccination. The sequence derives from a man aged 50 to 59 who received an inactivated influenza vaccine. The chain employs TRBV20-1 and TRBJ2-5; D is possibly TRBD1 (6 bases). The CDR3 loop reads CSADLGARQETQYF. The DNA of the CDR3 is TGCAGTGCTGATTTGGGGGCCCGACAAGAGACCCAGTACTTC.